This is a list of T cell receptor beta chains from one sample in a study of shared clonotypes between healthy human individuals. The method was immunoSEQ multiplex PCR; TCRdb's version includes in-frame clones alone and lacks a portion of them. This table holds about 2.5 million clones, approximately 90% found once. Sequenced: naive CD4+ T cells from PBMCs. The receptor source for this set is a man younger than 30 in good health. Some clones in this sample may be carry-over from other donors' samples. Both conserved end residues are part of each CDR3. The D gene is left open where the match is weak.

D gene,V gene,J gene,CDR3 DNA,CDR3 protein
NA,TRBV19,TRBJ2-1,TGTGCCAGTAGTATAGAGCACGGATACAATGAGCAGTTCTTC,CASSIEHGYNEQFF
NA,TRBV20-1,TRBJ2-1,TGCGGGGTGGCGAGGGCGGGAGAGCAGTTCTTC,CGVARAGEQFF
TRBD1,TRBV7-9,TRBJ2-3,TGTGCCAGCAGCATACTAGGACAGGCTAGCACAGATACGCAGTATTTT,CASSILGQASTDTQYF
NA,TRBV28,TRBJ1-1,TGTGCCAGCAGTTTCGGACTTCGGGCGGAAGCTTTCTTT,CASSFGLRAEAFF
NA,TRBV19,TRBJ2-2,TGTGCCAGTAGTAGTTCCGGACTTTCGAACACCGGGGAGCTGTTTTTT,CASSSSGLSNTGELFF
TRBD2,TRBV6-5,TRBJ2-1,TGTGCCAGCAGGAGACTAGCGGGAGGGCCGGTTGAGCAGTTCTTC,CASRRLAGGPVEQFF
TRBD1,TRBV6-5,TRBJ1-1,TGTGCCAGCAGTGACGTACAGGGGACGACTGAAGCTTTCTTT,CASSDVQGTTEAFF
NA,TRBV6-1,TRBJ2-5,TGTGCCAGCAGTGAAATCGACGTAGGAGAGACCCAGTACTTC,CASSEIDVGETQYF
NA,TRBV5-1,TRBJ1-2,TGCGCCAGCAGCCCCGGGCCTAACTATGGCTACACCTTC,CASSPGPNYGYTF
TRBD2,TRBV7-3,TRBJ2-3,TGTGCCAGCAGCTTATATGCGGGAGGGACAGATACGCAGTATTTT,CASSLYAGGTDTQYF
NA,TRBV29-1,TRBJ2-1,TGCAGCGTTGGAGGGTTTGGGGTTTATGAGCAGTTCTTC,CSVGGFGVYEQFF
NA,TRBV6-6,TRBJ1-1,TGTGCCAGCCGGTTGAACACTGAAGCTTTCTTT,CASRLNTEAFF
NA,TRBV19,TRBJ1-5,TGTGCCAGTAGTGACGGACTCTCCTTCGGTCTCAATCAGCCCCAGCATTTT,CASSDGLSFGLNQPQHF
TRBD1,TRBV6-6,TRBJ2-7,TGTGCCAGCACCCTGACAGGGCAATCAAGCGAGCAGTACTTC,CASTLTGQSSEQYF
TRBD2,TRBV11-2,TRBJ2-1,TGTGCCAGCAGCTGGACTAGCGGGGCTGACAATGAGCAGTTCTTC,CASSWTSGADNEQFF
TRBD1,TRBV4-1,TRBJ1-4,TGCGCCAGCAGCTTCCGGGACAGTTATGAAAAACTGTTTTTT,CASSFRDSYEKLFF
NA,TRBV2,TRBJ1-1,TGTGCCAGCAGCCTCCGGGGCCTGAAGAACACTGAAGCTTTCTTT,CASSLRGLKNTEAFF
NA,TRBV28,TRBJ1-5,TGTGCCAGCACCGTACTGAGCAATCAGCCCCAGCATTTT,CASTVLSNQPQHF
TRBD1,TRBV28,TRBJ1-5,TGTGCCAGCAGTTTCGGAGGGGGCAACAATCAGCCCCAGCATTTT,CASSFGGGNNQPQHF
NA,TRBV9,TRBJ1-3,TGTGCCAGCAGCGGACTACAGGGAACTGGAAACACCATATATTTT,CASSGLQGTGNTIYF
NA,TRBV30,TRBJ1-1,TGTGCCTGGAGCCTAGGCCTTGAAGCTTTCTTT,CAWSLGLEAFF